What follows are 9 T cell receptor beta chains derived from one specimen sequenced in a study of technical replicates of blood from several donors. The assay was immunoSEQ multiplex PCR, and TCRdb's table has in-frame clones only and misses some. The table shows tens of thousands of clones, with roughly 94% occurring only once. The sample consisted of T cells isolated from PBMCs. The receptors derive from a human donor in good health.

DNA for the CDR3: TGTGCCAGCAGTTACGGGACTCCAGGAAACACCATATATTTT. Translated, it gives CASSYGTPGNTIYF. This chain links TRBV7-8 with TRBJ1-3; D may be TRBD1 (5 bases). Germline assignment: CDR1 SGHVS and CDR2 FQNEAQ. The CDR3 has 14 amino acids. V shed 6 bases and J shed 4 bases, with 13 bases lying between them.

This CDR3 reads CATQIGTGSSYEQYF. For the CDR3, the DNA is TGTGCCACCCAGATTGGGACAGGGAGCTCCTACGAGCAGTACTTC. V is TRBV28 and J is TRBJ2-7, with TRBD1 matching 9 bases. Germline CDR1 MDHEN, CDR2 SYDVKM. The trim removed 10 bases at V and 0 bases at J, leaving 10 bases unmatched. This CDR3 comprises 15 residues.

V is TRBV19 and J is TRBJ2-7; TRBD1 matches at 10 bases. Germline trimming cut 3 bases from V and 5 bases from J; bases unmatched to any gene: 4. The germline V gene has CDR1 LNHDA and CDR2 SQIVND (reference sequence). The CDR3 sequence is 14 residues long. CDR3 sequence: CASSISGTGDEQYF. In DNA, the CDR3 is TGTGCCAGTAGTATTAGCGGGACAGGGGACGAGCAGTACTTC.

This clone was seen a handful of times. This chain uses TRBV29-1 with TRBJ2-7, with TRBD1 matching 7 bases. This CDR3 contains 16 residues. After removal of 0 bases from V and 0 bases from J, the junction contained 8 bases not matched to a gene. Germline values: CDR1 SQVTM, CDR2 ANQGSEA. CDR3 amino acids: CSVEDGEGADSYEQYF. As DNA, the CDR3 is TGCAGCGTTGAAGATGGTGAGGGGGCCGACTCCTACGAGCAGTACTTC.

V usage is TRBV4-2 and J usage is TRBJ1-3; 7 positions agree with TRBD1. The trim removed 1 base at V and 0 bases at J, leaving 12 bases unmatched. Per germline, CDR1 LGHNA and CDR2 YNFKEQ. The CDR3 is 19 amino acids. The CDR3 spells CASSQASGTASLSGNTIYF. For the CDR3, the DNA is TGTGCCAGCAGCCAAGCCTCCGGGACAGCATCCCTCTCTGGAAACACCATATATTTT.

This clone was detected once. The chain couples TRBV11-2 to TRBJ1-5, with D unresolved. The CDR3 contains 13 residues. V lost 2 bases to trimming and J lost 6 bases, with 8 bases between them. CDR1 SGHAT and CDR2 FQNNGV come from the germline V gene. As DNA, the CDR3 is TGTGCCAGCAGCTTATTTCTTCGTCAGCCCCAGCATTTT. This encodes CASSLFLRQPQHF.

This clone is a singleton in its sample. One end of the junction is discordant with germline, which a read error may explain. This chain uses TRBV7-7 with TRBJ1-5; D gene uncertain. The germline V gene has CDR1 SSHAT and CDR2 FNYEAQ (reference sequence). This CDR3 contains 15 residues. CDR3 coding DNA: TGTGCCAGCAGCTTAGGGCGGTCTAGCTATCAGCCCCAGCATTTT. It yields the protein CASSLGRSSYQPQHF.

The rearrangement joins TRBV7-9 to TRBJ2-3; 8 positions match TRBD2. V gave up 5 bases and J gave up 5 bases; unmatched junction bases: 6. The CDR3 spans 14 residues. The germline gives CDR1 SEHNR, CDR2 FQNEAQ (reference sequence). The CDR3 region is CASSRSGTRDTQYF. The CDR3 nucleotides are TGTGCCAGCAGCCGCAGCGGGACTAGAGATACGCAGTATTTT. The full variable domain, its missing parts supplied by reference TRBV7-9 and TRBJ2-3, is DTGVSQNPRHKITKRGQNVTFRCDPISEHNRLYWYRQTLGQGPEFLTYFQNEAQLEKSRLLSDRFSAERPKGSFSTLEIQRTEQGDSAMYLCASSRSGTRDTQYFGPGTRLTVL.

The chain carries TRBV14 and TRBJ1-2, with D possibly TRBD1 on 6 matching bases. Germline values: CDR1 SGHDN, CDR2 FVKESK. Between the trimmed V and J ends, which lost 6 bases and 3 bases, there was a span of 20 bases. The CDR3 sequence is 16 residues long. The CDR3 nucleotides are TGTGCCAGCAGTTCGGGGGCGGGGGCGGTGGACTATGGCTACACCTTC. Translated, it gives CASSSGAGAVDYGYTF.